The TCR beta chain under discussion was sequenced for a study of shared clonotypes between healthy human individuals. Across the study: Researchers assigned three CD4 naive, three CD4 memory, two CD8 naive and one CD8 memory plate to each donor. Study observations and caveats: What limited the represented genetic and exposure-history diversity was the small number of donors.

V dropped 1 base and J dropped 5 bases, with 12 bases sitting between them. This CDR3 has 14 amino acids. CDR1 and CDR2 from the germline V gene are SEHNR and FQNEAQ (reference sequence). Turning to this clone: Antigen specificity is unknown.

TCRdb keeps only in-frame clones here, not all; method: immunoSEQ multiplex PCR. The sample has hundreds of thousands of clones; around 92% are singletons. Naivety among CD8 cells was defined by CD45RO negativity and positive CCR7 selection, thereby excluding terminally differentiated effector memory CD45RA+ cells. The receptor's source is a man in his thirties or forties in good health. This chain links TRBV7-9 with TRBJ2-7; D is uncertain. Sequencing used naive CD8+ T cells sorted from blood. The CDR3 DNA follows: TGTGCCAGCAGCTTAGTTAGGCAGTACAACGAGCAGTACTTC. It translates to CASSLVRQYNEQYF.